The rows below give T cell receptor beta chains drawn from one sample of a study of T cells in localized non-small cell lung cancer. Generated by immunoSEQ multiplex PCR, the TCRdb table keeps only in-frame clones and is missing some. The sample consists of under 65,000 clones, about 90% of them appearing once. This specimen consisted of peripheral blood, obtained before any cancer treatment. The source of these receptors is a man between 40 and 70 years old with stage I squamous cell lung carcinoma. CDR3s include the opening cysteine and the closing phenylalanine or tryptophan. The D gene is left open where the match is weak. Clone size is not always given. Where it is, it says once, few, many or a class for expanded clones.

CDR3 length	clone size	D gene	J gene	V gene	CDR3 protein	CDR3 DNA
13	-	-	TRBJ1-4	TRBV6-6	CATSPGAHLELFF	TGTGCCACCTCACCGGGAGCCCATTTGGAACTGTTTTTT
14	-	-	TRBJ1-2	TRBV28	CASSATPTAYGYTF	TGTGCCAGCAGCGCTACCCCGACGGCATATGGCTACACCTTC
14	-	-	TRBJ2-3	TRBV7-2	CASSPRENTDTQYF	TGTGCCAGCAGCCCTCGGGAAAACACAGATACGCAGTATTTT
14	-	TRBD1	TRBJ2-2	TRBV19	CASSLTGGHGELFF	TGTGCCAGTAGCTTGACAGGGGGCCACGGGGAGCTGTTTTTT
13	-	TRBD2	TRBJ2-1	TRBV29-1	CSVNSGNYNEQFF	TGCAGCGTCAATAGCGGGAACTACAATGAGCAGTTCTTC
16	-	-	TRBJ2-4	TRBV27	CASSTRQALAKNIQYF	TGTGCCAGCAGTACCCGACAGGCACTAGCCAAAAACATTCAGTACTTC
16	-	TRBD2	TRBJ2-1	TRBV7-9	CASSFRGRAKGNEQFF	TGTGCCAGCAGCTTTCGCGGGAGGGCCAAAGGAAATGAGCAGTTCTTC
13	-	-	TRBJ2-1	TRBV6-1	CASTGYSYNEQFF	TGTGCCAGCACGGGATACTCCTACAATGAGCAGTTCTTC
15	-	-	TRBJ2-7	TRBV13	CASSFFRDGPYEQYF	TGTGCCAGCAGCTTCTTCCGGGACGGCCCCTACGAGCAGTACTTC
14	-	TRBD2	TRBJ2-7	TRBV5-1	CASSRTSGSYEQYF	TGCGCCAGCAGCAGGACTAGCGGGAGTTACGAGCAGTACTTC
14	once	-	TRBJ2-6	TRBV29-1	CSVGWGAGANVLTF	TGCAGCGTTGGGTGGGGGGCAGGGGCCAACGTCCTGACTTTC
15	-	TRBD2	TRBJ2-1	TRBV7-7	CASSLVVSGNNELFF	TGTGCTAGCAGCTTAGTTGTTAGCGGGAACAATGAGCTCTTCTTC
13	-	-	TRBJ1-2	TRBV6-6	CASSSQTDYGYTF	TGTGCCAGCAGTTCGCAGACGGACTATGGCTACACCTTC
15	medium-sized	-	TRBJ1-5	TRBV19	CASSIWAGGSQPQHF	TGTGCCAGTAGTATCTGGGCAGGCGGGAGTCAGCCCCAGCATTTT
14	-	TRBD1	TRBJ2-4	TRBV19	CASSYRGAKNIQYF	TGTGCCAGTTCCTACAGGGGAGCCAAAAACATTCAGTACTTC
14	-	TRBD2	TRBJ2-7	TRBV9	CASSEGGTSGEQYF	TGTGCCAGCAGCGAGGGGGGGACTAGCGGCGAGCAGTACTTC
14	few	TRBD1	TRBJ2-7	TRBV5-4	CASSLGQGGYEQYF	TGTGCCAGCAGCTTGGGACAGGGTGGCTACGAGCAGTACTTC
15	-	-	TRBJ1-1	TRBV6-5	CASSYSVRVVTEAFF	TGTGCCAGCAGTTACTCGGTCAGGGTGGTCACTGAAGCTTTCTTT
15	-	TRBD1	TRBJ2-7	TRBV28	CASSPRTGAFFEQYF	TGTGCCAGCAGCCCTCGGACAGGGGCGTTCTTCGAGCAGTACTTC
14	-	TRBD2	TRBJ2-3	TRBV30	CAWSAGLETDTQYF	TGTGCCTGGAGTGCGGGACTAGAAACAGATACGCAGTATTTT
17	-	TRBD1	TRBJ1-5	TRBV10-3	CAISGGRGGYSNQPQHF	TGTGCCATCAGTGGGGGCAGGGGGGGCTATAGCAATCAGCCCCAGCATTTT
15	-	-	TRBJ1-4	TRBV6-1	CASSEPGHPNEKLFF	TGTGCCAGCAGTGAACCGGGACACCCTAATGAAAAACTGTTTTTT
12	-	-	TRBJ2-4	TRBV4-1	CASSQGGTIQYF	TGCGCCAGCAGCCAAGGAGGGACCATTCAGTACTTC
14	-	TRBD2	TRBJ2-1	TRBV6-1	CASSEKREFNEQFF	TGTGCCAGCAGTGAAAAGCGGGAGTTCAATGAGCAGTTCTTC
15	-	-	TRBJ2-3	TRBV7-9	CASSLVGLLGDTQYF	TGTGCCAGCAGCCTAGTGGGACTGCTAGGAGATACGCAGTATTTT
15	-	TRBD2	TRBJ2-5	TRBV30	CAWTTSGGFQETQYF	TGTGCCTGGACAACATCGGGAGGGTTCCAAGAGACCCAGTACTTC
15	once	TRBD1	TRBJ2-3	TRBV5-4	CASLKAGGATDTQYF	TGTGCCAGCCTAAAGGCAGGGGGCGCAACAGATACGCAGTATTTT
15	once	TRBD2	TRBJ2-1	TRBV5-1	CASSLGTSGRGEQFF	TGCGCCAGCAGCTTGGGGACTAGCGGGAGAGGTGAGCAGTTCTTC
14	-	-	TRBJ1-1	TRBV29-1	CSVSGRAPNTEAFF	TGCAGCGTATCTGGACGCGCCCCGAACACTGAAGCTTTCTTT
15	-	-	TRBJ1-1	TRBV28	CASSSRGRGDTEAFF	TGTGCCAGCAGTTCCAGGGGCCGTGGGGACACTGAAGCTTTCTTT
20	-	TRBD2	TRBJ2-3	TRBV9	CASSAGFGLSGSSAPDTQYF	TGTGCCAGCAGCGCGGGGTTCGGGCTTAGCGGGAGTTCTGCACCAGATACGCAGTATTTT
15	-	TRBD1	TRBJ2-3	TRBV7-2	CASSLVRGRTDTQYF	TGTGCCAGCAGCTTAGTAAGGGGGCGGACAGATACGCAGTATTTT
15	few	TRBD2	TRBJ2-1	TRBV7-9	CASSLAGEFNNEQFF	TGTGCCAGCAGCTTGGCGGGAGAGTTTAACAATGAGCAGTTCTTC
15	-	TRBD2	TRBJ2-7	TRBV9	CASSFGLAEPYEQYF	TGTGCCAGCAGCTTCGGACTAGCGGAGCCCTACGAGCAGTACTTC
16	-	TRBD2	TRBJ2-7	TRBV4-1	CASSFQGLAGSYEQYF	TGCGCCAGCAGCTTCCAGGGGCTAGCGGGCTCCTACGAGCAGTACTTC
13	-	-	TRBJ2-5	TRBV2	CASSEEGLETQYF	TGTGCCAGCAGCGAGGAGGGTTTAGAGACCCAGTACTTC
15	-	TRBD1	TRBJ2-7	TRBV4-3	CASSQGGQGAYEQYF	TGCGCCAGCAGCCAAGGCGGACAGGGGGCGTACGAGCAGTACTTC
12	-	-	TRBJ2-7	TRBV6-5	CASRAGSHEQYF	TGTGCCAGCAGAGCAGGATCCCACGAGCAGTACTTC
13	-	-	TRBJ1-1	TRBV9	CASSVGANTEAFF	TGTGCCAGCAGCGTAGGGGCGAACACTGAAGCTTTCTTT
13	-	-	TRBJ1-1	TRBV30	CAWSLLVGTEAFF	TGTGCCTGGAGTCTTCTAGTTGGCACTGAAGCTTTCTTT
11	-	-	TRBJ2-7	TRBV29-1	CSVAGSYEQYF	TGCAGCGTTGCAGGGTCCTACGAGCAGTACTTC
16	-	-	TRBJ2-2	TRBV6-1	CASSVRRGANTGELFF	TGTGCCAGCAGTGTCCGAAGGGGCGCGAACACCGGGGAGCTGTTTTTT
14	-	TRBD1	TRBJ2-3	TRBV6-1	CASSGQGGTDTQYF	TGTGCCAGCAGTGGTCAGGGGGGCACAGATACGCAGTATTTT
13	-	-	TRBJ2-5	TRBV28	CASSLAVGETQYF	TGTGCCAGCAGTTTGGCGGTCGGGGAGACCCAGTACTTC
15	-	-	TRBJ2-2	TRBV6-5	CASSYSQPGAGELFF	TGTGCCAGCAGTTACTCCCAACCAGGCGCCGGGGAGCTGTTTTTT
13	once	-	TRBJ2-7	TRBV7-2	CASSFQAAYEQYF	TGTGCCAGCAGCTTTCAGGCGGCCTACGAGCAGTACTTC